The rows below give T cell receptor beta chains drawn from one sample of a study of T cells in Graves' hyperthyroidism and ophthalmopathy. TCRdb re-derived calls from the multiplex PCR reads in MiXCR, one entry per CDR3 protein. The data hold around 440,000 distinct CDR3 sequences, with roughly 14% observed a single time. Sequenced input: blood. The receptor source for this set is a woman in her late teens or twenties with Graves' hyperthyroidism. The CDR3 runs from the conserved cysteine through the conserved F or W. The D gene is left open where the match is weak. Clone sizes are given selectively: once, few, many, or a class where the clone is expanded.

j_call	clone_size	v_call	d_call	cdr3_nt	cdr3_aa
TRBJ1-1	few	TRBV4-2	-	TGTGCCAGCAGCCAAGACAAATCGGGCAGGGAAGCTTTCTTT	CASSQDKSGREAFF
TRBJ1-5	many	TRBV15	-	TGTGCCACCAGCGGAGATTCGCCCCAGCATTTT	CATSGDSPQHF
TRBJ2-1	few	TRBV6-1	TRBD1	TGTGCCAGCATGGCACAGGGGGAATACAATGAGCAGTTCTTC	CASMAQGEYNEQFF
TRBJ1-5	many	TRBV24-1	TRBD1	TGTGCCACCTCACAGGGGGATCTAACGGGCCAGCCCCAGCATTTT	CATSQGDLTGQPQHF
TRBJ2-3	many	TRBV20-1	TRBD2	TGCAGTGCTAGAGCACTAGCGGGAGTAGCAGATACGCAGTATTTT	CSARALAGVADTQYF
TRBJ1-3	few	TRBV29-1	-	TGCAGCGTTGAAGGGTATGGAAACACCATATATTTT	CSVEGYGNTIYF
TRBJ2-7	many	TRBV20-1	TRBD2	TGCAGTGCTAGCCAGCGGGAGGCCTACGAGCAGTACTTC	CSASQREAYEQYF
TRBJ2-1	few	TRBV11-2	TRBD2	TGTGCCAGCAGCTTAATGCGCGGGGGGTACAATGAGCAGTTCTTC	CASSLMRGGYNEQFF
TRBJ1-2	few	TRBV6-2/TRBV6-3	-	TGTGCCAGCGGGGATTCGGCTATCTATGGCTACACCTTC	CASGDSAIYGYTF
TRBJ1-1	many	TRBV5-8	TRBD1	TGTGCCAGCAGCTCCAGGACAGGGAGGGACACTGAAGCTTTCTTT	CASSSRTGRDTEAFF
TRBJ2-3	many	TRBV6-1	-	TGTGCCGGCAGTTATGCTGGACTCACCTACGATACGCAGTATTTT	CAGSYAGLTYDTQYF
TRBJ2-7	many	TRBV28	TRBD2	TGTGCCAGCAGGGGGACTAGCGGCTCCTACGAGCAGTACTTC	CASRGTSGSYEQYF
TRBJ2-1	many	TRBV7-8	-	TGTGCCAGCAGCTTAGAGTCCCCTCTCGATGAGCAGTTCTTC	CASSLESPLDEQFF
TRBJ1-1	many	TRBV20-1	-	TGCAGGGTCCTGGGGGGGACGGGCACTGAAGCTTTCTTT	CRVLGGTGTEAFF
TRBJ2-7	many	TRBV28	-	TGTGCCAGCAGTTTAAGAGGGACTTCCTACGAGCAGTACTTC	CASSLRGTSYEQYF
TRBJ2-1	few	TRBV7-9	TRBD2	TGTGCCAGCAGCCCAGAACTAGCGGGAGCTCGTAATGAGCAGTTCTTC	CASSPELAGARNEQFF
TRBJ1-3	many	TRBV6-1	-	TGTGCCAGCAGTTACGGGCAAGGCTCTGGAAACACCATATATTTT	CASSYGQGSGNTIYF
TRBJ2-7	many	TRBV7-2	-	TGTGCCAGCAGCTTAATCGGTCTGGGATCCTCCTACGAGCAGTACTTC	CASSLIGLGSSYEQYF
TRBJ2-1	many	TRBV5-1	TRBD2	TGCGCCAGCAGCTTGGAGCTAGCGGGGGGGTACAATGAGCAGTTCTTC	CASSLELAGGYNEQFF
TRBJ1-2	few	TRBV18	-	TGTGCCAGCTCACCGAGTCGGGGACATCCTTTTAACTATGGCTACACCTTC	CASSPSRGHPFNYGYTF
TRBJ2-3	many	TRBV28	TRBD2	TGTGCCAGCAGTCCTCTACTAGCGGGAGGAACTAGCACAGATACGCAGTATTTT	CASSPLLAGGTSTDTQYF
TRBJ2-1	many	TRBV20-1	-	TGCAGTGCTCTACAACTAGGGGGAGGGTCCTACAATGAGCAGTTCTTC	CSALQLGGGSYNEQFF
TRBJ1-2	many	TRBV5-5	-	TGTGCCAGCAGCGGCACAGGATATTATGGCTACACCTTC	CASSGTGYYGYTF
TRBJ1-2	few	TRBV6-1	-	TGTGCCAGCAATCGGGGAGAAGGTCTGGGACTCTATGGCTACACCTTC	CASNRGEGLGLYGYTF
TRBJ2-7	many	TRBV5-1	-	TGCGCCAGCAGCGCCTACCTTGACGAGCAGTACTTC	CASSAYLDEQYF
TRBJ2-1	-	TRBV3-1	TRBD2	TGTGCCAGCAGCCAATCGCTAGCGGGAGGGAACAATGAGCAGTTCTTC	CASSQSLAGGNNEQFF
TRBJ2-5	many	TRBV20-1	-	TGCAGTGCTACTGTAGCGGCCGTAGAGACCCAGTACTTC	CSATVAAVETQYF
TRBJ2-7	-	TRBV7-8	TRBD1	TGTGCCAGCAGCGCTAATCGACAGGGAACCGAGCAGTACTTC	CASSANRQGTEQYF
TRBJ1-6	-	TRBV5-1	-	TGCGCCAGCAGCTTGGCCTGGAGGGCAGAGGGCAATTCACCCCTCCACTTT	CASSLAWRAEGNSPLHF
TRBJ2-3	few	TRBV6-1	TRBD2	TGTGCCAGCAGCATTGGACTAGCGGCGGATACGCAGTATTTT	CASSIGLAADTQYF
TRBJ2-7	-	TRBV2	TRBD1	TGTGCCAGCAGTGAGACAGGGGCCCTCGAGCAGTACTTC	CASSETGALEQYF
TRBJ1-2	few	TRBV6-6	-	TGTGCCAGCAGTTACTCGGCAGGCCACCGTGGCTACACCTTC	CASSYSAGHRGYTF
TRBJ2-2	-	TRBV9	-	TGTGCCAGCAGCGTAAAGGGGACCGGGGAGCTGTTTTTT	CASSVKGTGELFF
TRBJ2-1	-	TRBV12-3/TRBV12-4	TRBD1	TGTGCCAGCAGTTTAAGGGACAGGGGAAATGAGCAGTTCTTC	CASSLRDRGNEQFF
TRBJ1-4	-	TRBV20-1	TRBD1	TGCAGTGCTAGCCTACCAGGGGGCCAGGTTGAAAAACTGTTTTTT	CSASLPGGQVEKLFF
TRBJ1-6	-	TRBV10-3	-	TGTGCCATCAGTGGTCAAGATCCAACCTTTAATTCACCCCTCCACTTT	CAISGQDPTFNSPLHF
TRBJ2-7	-	TRBV7-7	TRBD1	TGTGCTAGCAGCTTAGTTGGAAAACAGGGGGCCCTATCGCGGCGTAACTACGAGCAGTACTTC	CASSLVGKQGALSRRNYEQYF